This T cell receptor (beta chain) was sequenced in a study of T-cell memory formation after mild COVID-19. Study-wide background: TCR clustering was largely donor specific.

The CDR3 has 13 residues. Germline loops: CDR1 LGHNA, CDR2 YSLEER. V lost 9 bases and J 7 bases, leaving 18 bases between the germline ends. Worth noting for this clonotype: Its antigen is as yet unknown.

5'RACE primed at constant segments yielded TCR alpha and TCR beta cDNA libraries bearing sample barcodes and UMIs. A single record per CDR3 protein comes from TCRdb applying MiXCR to the 5' RACE reads. The sample carries 100,000 to 120,000 distinct CDR3 sequences, about 20% recorded once. Whole-study findings and limits: Clones that contracted from day 15 to 85 had balanced CD4/CD8; later expanders were CD4+ biased.

The sequence derives from a man aged 18 to 29 who had mild COVID-19 (a few samples of this study predate the infection). Cell type and time point are not known. The V call is TRBV4-3, the J call TRBJ1-1; perhaps TRBD1 as D (6 bases). Specimen: PBMCs or a T cell subset sorted from them (not recorded which). CDR3 sequence (DNA): TGCGCCAGTGTTGGCCGGGGGGCGAATGAAGCTTTCTTT. Translated, it gives CASVGRGANEAFF.